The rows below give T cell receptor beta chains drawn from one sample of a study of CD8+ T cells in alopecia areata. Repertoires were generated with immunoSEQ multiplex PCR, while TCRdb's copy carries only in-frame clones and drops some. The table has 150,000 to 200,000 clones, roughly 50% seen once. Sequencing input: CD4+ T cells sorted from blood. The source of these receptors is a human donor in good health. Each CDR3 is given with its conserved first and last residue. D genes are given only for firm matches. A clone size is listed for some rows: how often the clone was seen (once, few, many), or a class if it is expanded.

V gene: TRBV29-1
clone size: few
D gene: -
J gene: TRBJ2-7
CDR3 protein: CSAWGQGKSEQYF
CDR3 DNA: TGCAGCGCCTGGGGGCAGGGGAAGAGTGAGCAGTACTTC

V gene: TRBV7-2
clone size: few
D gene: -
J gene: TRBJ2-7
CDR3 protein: CASSLSRGEQYF
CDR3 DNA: TGTGCCAGCAGCTTAAGTCGGGGCGAGCAGTACTTC

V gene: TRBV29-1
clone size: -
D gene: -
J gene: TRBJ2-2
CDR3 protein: CSAHKANTGELFF
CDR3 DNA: TGCAGCGCTCACAAGGCGAACACCGGGGAGCTGTTTTTT

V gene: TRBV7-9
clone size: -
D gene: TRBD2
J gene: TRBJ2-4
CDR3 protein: CASSFWESGTGAKNIQYF
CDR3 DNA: TGTGCCAGCAGCTTTTGGGAGAGCGGGACGGGTGCCAAAAACATTCAGTACTTC

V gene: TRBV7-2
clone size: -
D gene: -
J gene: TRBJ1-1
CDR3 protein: CASSRSQGFATEAFF
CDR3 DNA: TGTGCCAGCAGCCGAAGTCAGGGGTTTGCCACTGAAGCTTTCTTT

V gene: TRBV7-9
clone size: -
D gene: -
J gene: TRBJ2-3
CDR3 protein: CASSLSSGDTQYF
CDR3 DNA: TGTGCCAGCAGCTTATCCAGCGGAGATACGCAGTATTTT

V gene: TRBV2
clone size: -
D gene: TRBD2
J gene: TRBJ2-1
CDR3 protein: CASSDGTSGYNEQFF
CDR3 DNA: TGTGCCAGCAGTGATGGGACTAGCGGTTACAATGAGCAGTTCTTC

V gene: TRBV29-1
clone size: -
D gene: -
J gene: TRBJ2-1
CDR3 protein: CSVRFGHTPNEQFF
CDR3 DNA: TGCAGCGTTAGGTTTGGGCACACTCCCAATGAGCAGTTCTTC

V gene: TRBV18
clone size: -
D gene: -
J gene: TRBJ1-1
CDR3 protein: CASSPLLQGSNTEAFF
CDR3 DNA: TGTGCCAGCTCACCATTATTACAGGGTTCGAACACTGAAGCTTTCTTT

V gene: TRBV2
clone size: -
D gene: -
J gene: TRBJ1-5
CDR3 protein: CASSGDRRNQPQHF
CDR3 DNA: TGTGCCAGCAGCGGTGACAGGCGTAATCAGCCCCAGCATTTT

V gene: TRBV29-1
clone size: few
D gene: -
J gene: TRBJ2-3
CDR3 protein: CSVVLVGSGLDTQYF
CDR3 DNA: TGCAGCGTTGTGTTGGTCGGGAGCGGTCTAGATACGCAGTATTTT

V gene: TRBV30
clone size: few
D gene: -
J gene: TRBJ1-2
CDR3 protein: CAWSVPGSGYTF
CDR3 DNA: TGTGCCTGGAGTGTACCAGGGTCCGGCTACACCTTC

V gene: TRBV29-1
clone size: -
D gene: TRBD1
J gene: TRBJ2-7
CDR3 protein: CSVQTGTGHPGEQYF
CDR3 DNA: TGCAGCGTCCAAACCGGGACAGGGCATCCTGGGGAGCAGTACTTC

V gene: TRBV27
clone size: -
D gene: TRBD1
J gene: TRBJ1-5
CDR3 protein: CASSLSWDRVVRGNQPQHF
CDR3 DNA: TGTGCCAGCAGTTTGAGTTGGGACAGGGTGGTTCGTGGCAATCAGCCCCAGCATTTT

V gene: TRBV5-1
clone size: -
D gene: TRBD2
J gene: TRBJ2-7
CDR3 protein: CASSSGLAGGPSIHEQYF
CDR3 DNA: TGCGCCAGCAGCTCGGGACTAGCGGGAGGGCCAAGTATTCACGAGCAGTACTTC

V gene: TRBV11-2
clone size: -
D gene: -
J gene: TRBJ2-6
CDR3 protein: CASSLRRGDGANVLTF
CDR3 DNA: TGTGCCAGCAGCTTACGTCGCGGAGACGGGGCCAACGTCCTGACTTTC

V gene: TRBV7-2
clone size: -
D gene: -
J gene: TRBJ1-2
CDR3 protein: CASSLGQSGYTF
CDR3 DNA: TGTGCCAGCAGCCTCGGACAGTCCGGCTACACCTTC

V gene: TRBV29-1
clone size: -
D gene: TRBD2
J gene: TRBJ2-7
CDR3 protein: CSVEKLALYEQYF
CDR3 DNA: TGCAGCGTTGAAAAACTAGCGCTCTACGAGCAGTACTTC

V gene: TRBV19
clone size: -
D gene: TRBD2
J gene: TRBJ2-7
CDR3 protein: CASSRLAGAGYEQYF
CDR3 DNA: TGTGCCAGTAGTCGACTAGCGGGGGCCGGTTACGAGCAGTACTTC

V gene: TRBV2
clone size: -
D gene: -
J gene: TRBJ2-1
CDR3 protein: CASSYYNEQFF
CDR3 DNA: TGTGCCAGCAGCTACTACAATGAGCAGTTCTTC

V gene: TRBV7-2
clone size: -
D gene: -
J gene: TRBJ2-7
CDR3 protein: CASSSNRALEQYF
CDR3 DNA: TGTGCCAGCAGCAGCAACCGGGCCCTCGAGCAGTACTTC

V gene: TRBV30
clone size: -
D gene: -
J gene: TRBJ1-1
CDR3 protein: CAWILVRMNTEAFF
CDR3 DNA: TGTGCCTGGATCTTAGTTAGAATGAACACTGAAGCTTTCTTT

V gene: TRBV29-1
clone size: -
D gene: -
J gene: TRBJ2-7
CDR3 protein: CSVGVGLGYEQYF
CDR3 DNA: TGCAGCGTTGGAGTTGGCCTGGGCTACGAGCAGTACTTC

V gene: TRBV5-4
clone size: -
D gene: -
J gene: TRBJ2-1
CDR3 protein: CASSLSGPQGGGEQFF
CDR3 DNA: TGTGCCAGCAGCTTAAGCGGGCCCCAGGGTGGTGGTGAGCAGTTCTTC

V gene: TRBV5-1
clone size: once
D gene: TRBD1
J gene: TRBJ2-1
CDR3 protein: CASSFPDRAEQFF
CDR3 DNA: TGCGCCAGCAGCTTCCCGGACAGGGCTGAGCAGTTCTTC

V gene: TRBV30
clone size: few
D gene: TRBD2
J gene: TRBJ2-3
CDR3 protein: CASSSGRTDTQYF
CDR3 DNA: TGTGCCTCTTCAAGCGGGAGAACAGATACGCAGTATTTT

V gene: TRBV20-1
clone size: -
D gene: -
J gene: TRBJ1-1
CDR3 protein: CSARDHLGAFF
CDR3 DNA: TGCAGTGCTAGAGATCACTTGGGAGCTTTCTTT

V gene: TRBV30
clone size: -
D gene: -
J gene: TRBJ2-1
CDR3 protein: CAWKAVRHEQFF
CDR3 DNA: TGTGCCTGGAAGGCAGTGCGGCATGAGCAGTTCTTC

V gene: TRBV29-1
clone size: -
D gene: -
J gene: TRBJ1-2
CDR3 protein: CSVEELLGYTF
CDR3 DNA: TGCAGCGTTGAGGAATTGCTAGGCTACACCTTC

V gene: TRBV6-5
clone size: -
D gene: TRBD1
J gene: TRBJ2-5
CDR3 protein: CASSRDRLGQETQYF
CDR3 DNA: TGTGCCAGCAGTAGGGACAGATTGGGCCAAGAGACCCAGTACTTC

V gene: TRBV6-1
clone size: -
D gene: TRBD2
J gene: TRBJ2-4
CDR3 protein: CAIGVGGDIQYF
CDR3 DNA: TGTGCCATCGGTGTGGGAGGGGACATTCAGTACTTC

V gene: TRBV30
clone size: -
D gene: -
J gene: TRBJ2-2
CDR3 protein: CAWSVLANTGELFF
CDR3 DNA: TGTGCCTGGAGTGTACTTGCGAACACCGGGGAGCTGTTTTTT

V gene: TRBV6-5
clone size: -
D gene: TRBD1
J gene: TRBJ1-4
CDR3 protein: CASSYDRGEKLFF
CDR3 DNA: TGTGCCAGCAGTTACGACAGGGGGGAAAAACTGTTTTTT

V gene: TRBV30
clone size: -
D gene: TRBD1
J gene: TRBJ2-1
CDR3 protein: CACPGQSSYNEQFF
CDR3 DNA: TGTGCCTGCCCGGGACAGAGCTCCTACAATGAGCAGTTCTTC

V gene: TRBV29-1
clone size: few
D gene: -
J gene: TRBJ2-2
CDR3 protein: CSVARGANTGELFF
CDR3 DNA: TGCAGCGTTGCCCGAGGGGCGAACACCGGGGAGCTGTTTTTT

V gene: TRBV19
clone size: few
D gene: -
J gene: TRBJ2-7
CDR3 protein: CASSRGSDYEQYF
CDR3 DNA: TGTGCCAGTAGTCGGGGGAGCGATTACGAGCAGTACTTC

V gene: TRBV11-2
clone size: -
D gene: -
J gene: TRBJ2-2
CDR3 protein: CASSFHATGELFF
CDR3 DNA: TGTGCCAGCAGCTTCCACGCCACCGGGGAGCTGTTTTTT

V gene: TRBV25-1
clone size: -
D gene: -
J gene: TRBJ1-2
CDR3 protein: CASSGMGYGYTF
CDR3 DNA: TGTGCCAGCAGTGGCATGGGGTATGGCTACACCTTC

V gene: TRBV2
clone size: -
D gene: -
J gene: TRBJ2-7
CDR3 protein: CASSEAPRDYEQYF
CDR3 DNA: TGTGCCAGCAGTGAAGCCCCACGCGACTACGAGCAGTACTTC

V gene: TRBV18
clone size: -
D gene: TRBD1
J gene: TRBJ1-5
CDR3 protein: CASSLGTGKDQPQHF
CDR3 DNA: TGTGCCAGCTCACTAGGGACAGGGAAAGATCAGCCCCAGCATTTT

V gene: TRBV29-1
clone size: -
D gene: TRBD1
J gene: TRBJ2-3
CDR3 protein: CSVARQGVEDTQYF
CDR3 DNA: TGCAGCGTTGCTCGACAGGGGGTGGAAGATACGCAGTATTTT

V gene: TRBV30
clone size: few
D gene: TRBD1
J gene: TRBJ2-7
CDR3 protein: CAWNPGTGAKGQYF
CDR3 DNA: TGTGCCTGGAATCCCGGGACAGGAGCTAAGGGGCAGTACTTC

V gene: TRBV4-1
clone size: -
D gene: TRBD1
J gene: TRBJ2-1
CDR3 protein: CASSPTGVEQFF
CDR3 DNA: TGCGCCAGCAGCCCCACAGGGGTTGAGCAGTTCTTC

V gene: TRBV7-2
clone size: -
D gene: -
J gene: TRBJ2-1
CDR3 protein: CASSLAQWGNEQFF
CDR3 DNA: TGTGCCAGCAGCTTAGCGCAATGGGGCAATGAGCAGTTCTTC

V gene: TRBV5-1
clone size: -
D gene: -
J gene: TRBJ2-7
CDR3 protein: CASSPVGDYEQYF
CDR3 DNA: TGCGCCAGCAGCCCGGTGGGGGACTACGAGCAGTACTTC

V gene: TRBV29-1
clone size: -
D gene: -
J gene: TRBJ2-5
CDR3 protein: CSVDGAVGETQYF
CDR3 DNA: TGCAGCGTTGATGGGGCAGTGGGAGAGACCCAGTACTTC

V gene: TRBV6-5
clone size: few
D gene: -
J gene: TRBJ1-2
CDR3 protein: CASSYDVGRTYGYTF
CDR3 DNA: TGTGCCAGCAGTTACGACGTAGGGAGGACCTATGGCTACACCTTC

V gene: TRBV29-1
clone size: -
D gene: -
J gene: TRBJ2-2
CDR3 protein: CSVVIGESAGELFF
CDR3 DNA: TGCAGCGTTGTTATCGGGGAGTCTGCCGGGGAGCTGTTTTTT